The 19 T cell receptor beta chains listed next were all sequenced from one sample in a study of blood T cell repertoires in COVID-19. Here immunoSEQ multiplex PCR was the method, and the copy in TCRdb shows in-frame clones only, minus some. The sample lists more than 85,000 clones, approximately 83% occurring once. The specimen was PBMCs or T cells enriched from blood (not recorded which). The receptors were sampled from a woman between 45 and 65 years old who had recovered from COVID-19.

The chain employs TRBV24-1 and TRBJ2-1; TRBD1 aligns across 8 bases. The germline V gene has CDR1 KGHDR and CDR2 SFDVKD. V shed 3 bases and J 3 bases; nucleotides not matched to a gene: 6. This CDR3 spans 16 amino acids. This CDR3 is CATSDTAGQGYNEQFF. The CDR3 DNA sequence: TGTGCCACCAGTGATACGGCCGGACAGGGCTACAATGAGCAGTTCTTC.

The rearrangement links TRBV13 to TRBJ2-1; 7 nucleotides line up with TRBD1. CDR1 and CDR2 from the germline V gene are PRHDT and FYEKMQ (reference sequence). The CDR3 loop spans 14 amino acids. V gave up 5 bases and J gave up 7 bases; unmatched junction bases: 8. CDR3 in DNA: TGTGCCAGCAGCGACAGGGTAGGCCAAAATGAGCAGTTCTTC. Translation gives CASSDRVGQNEQFF.

This chain connects TRBV7-2 to TRBJ2-2; 13 bases are a match to TRBD2. Germline CDR1 and CDR2: SGHTA and FQGNSA. V gave up 4 bases and J gave up 3 bases; unmatched junction bases: 2. This CDR3 comprises 16 residues. The CDR3 sequence is CASSSGLAGYTGELFF. DNA for the CDR3: TGTGCCAGCAGCTCGGGACTAGCGGGATACACCGGGGAGCTGTTTTTT.

This chain joins TRBV9 and TRBJ2-2; tentatively, D is TRBD2 (5 bases). Germline CDR1 reads SGDLS; CDR2 reads YYNGEE. This CDR3 is 16 amino acids long. V lost 3 bases and J 5 bases, leaving 17 bases between the germline ends. CDR3 protein: CASSGGDSAPTGELFF. The CDR3 bases are TGTGCCAGCAGCGGGGGAGATAGCGCTCCAACCGGGGAGCTGTTTTTT.

This rearrangement joins TRBV28 to TRBJ1-6, with D perhaps matching TRBD1 (6 bases). Germline assignment: CDR1 MDHEN and CDR2 SYDVKM. Trimming took off 4 bases at V and 7 bases at J, with 8 bases between the two ends. The CDR3 runs to 13 residues. This chain's CDR3 is CASSSTGNSPLHF. DNA for the CDR3: TGTGCCAGCAGTTCCACAGGGAATTCACCCCTCCACTTT.

A few counts support this clone. The CDR3 sequence: CASSPVGSGRHEQFF. The CDR3 nucleotides read TGTGCCAGCAGTCCCGTCGGTAGCGGGAGGCATGAGCAGTTCTTC. V usage is TRBV28 and J usage is TRBJ2-1; 10 nucleotides agree with TRBD2. Unmatched junction bases numbered 9, after V lost 5 bases and J lost 8 bases. Germline loops: CDR1 MDHEN, CDR2 SYDVKM. CDR3 length equals 15 residues.

This clone is a singleton in its sample. The chain has TRBV28 and TRBJ2-7; 8 bases agree with TRBD1. The CDR3 runs to 13 residues. V dropped 3 bases and J dropped 7; count of bases not matched to a gene: 5. CDR1 is MDHEN and CDR2 is SYDVKM in the germline V gene. The CDR3 DNA sequence: TGTGCCAGCAGTTTGCAGGGGGCGAGGGAGCAGTACTTC. Residues: CASSLQGAREQYF. The complete variable domain, with remaining parts taken from reference TRBV28 and TRBJ2-7, reads DVKVTQSSRYLVKRTGEKVFLECVQDMDHENMFWYRQDPGLGLRLIYFSYDVKMKEKGDIPEGYSVSREKKERFSLILESASTNQTSMYLCASSLQGAREQYFGPGTRLTVT.

The gene calls are TRBV27 and TRBJ1-4; 9 bases map to TRBD1. The CDR3 runs 14 residues. With 6 bases clipped from V and 8 bases from J, the junction kept 7 bases outside the gene matches. Per the germline V gene, CDR1 is MNHEY and CDR2 is SMNVEV (reference sequence). The CDR3 DNA sequence: TGTGCCAGCAGCCGGGACAGGGTAGCCGAAAAACTGTTTTTT. Translation: CASSRDRVAEKLFF.

The V and J genes are TRBV30 and TRBJ1-6, with TRBD1 as a possible D gene (6 bases). Trimming pared 6 bases from V and 3 bases from J, leaving 12 bases between. CDR3 length: 14 amino acids. The germline V gene encodes CDR1 GTSNPN and CDR2 SVGIG (reference sequence). The CDR3 region is CACRQADYNSPLHF. The CDR3 DNA is TGTGCCTGTCGACAGGCAGACTATAATTCACCCCTCCACTTT.

The CDR3 sequence: CASSLALQGEQFF. DNA of the CDR3: TGTGCCAGCAGCTTAGCACTCCAGGGTGAGCAGTTCTTC. This chain joins TRBV11-3 and TRBJ2-1; TRBD1 might be the D (5 bases). V was trimmed by 1 base and J by 9 bases, leaving 10 bases between them. Germline CDR1 SGHNT, CDR2 YENEEA. This CDR3 has 13 amino acids.

The gene calls are TRBV2 and TRBJ1-2; unclear D gene. This CDR3 has 14 amino acids. Per germline, CDR1 SNHLY and CDR2 FYNNEI. Trimming stripped 3 bases from V and 4 bases from J, with 12 bases between. CDR3 DNA: TGTGCCAGCAGTGAGGATCGGGTAGGCTATGGCTACACCTTC. As protein: CASSEDRVGYGYTF.

The rearrangement uses TRBV4-2 and TRBJ2-3, with 14 bases identical to TRBD2. The CDR3 length is 19 residues. Germline assignment: CDR1 LGHNA and CDR2 YNFKEQ. Germline trimming cut 4 bases from V and 4 bases from J; bases unmatched to any gene: 13. CDR3 DNA: TGTGCCAGCAGCCTGCCGGTCCCGGGACTAGCGGGAGATGCAGATACGCAGTATTTT. Translation: CASSLPVPGLAGDADTQYF.

The chain couples TRBV4-1 to TRBJ2-5; 7 bases are shared with TRBD1. V was clipped by 1 base and J by 3 bases; unmatched bases: 5. CDR3 length: 15 residues. The germline CDR1 and CDR2 sequences are MGHRA and YSYEKL. CDR3 sequence: CASSQVSTGKETQYF. The CDR3 DNA follows: TGCGCCAGCAGCCAAGTCTCGACAGGGAAAGAGACCCAGTACTTC.

The chain is built from TRBV28 and TRBJ2-7; no firm D call. This CDR3 comprises 12 residues. CDR1 MDHEN and CDR2 SYDVKM come from the germline V gene. V was cut by 4 bases and J by 5 bases, with 9 bases left in between. CDR3 sequence: CASSSLRDEQYF. The CDR3 nucleotides are TGTGCCAGCAGTTCTTTACGAGACGAGCAGTACTTC.

V gene TRBV7-8 combines with J gene TRBJ2-7; 8 positions match TRBD1. J was trimmed by 0 bases and V by 5 bases; bases with no gene match: 9. This CDR3 comprises 16 residues. Germline CDR1 reads SGHVS; CDR2 reads FQNEAQ. The CDR3: CASSPETDRGSYEQYF. The CDR3 coding sequence is TGTGCCAGCAGCCCAGAGACAGACAGGGGCTCCTACGAGCAGTACTTC. The variable domain in full, completed from reference TRBV7-8 and TRBJ2-7, reads GAGVSQSPRYKVAKRGQDVALRCDPISGHVSLFWYQQALGQGPEFLTYFQNEAQLDKSGLPSDRFFAERPEGSVSTLKIQRTQQEDSAVYLCASSPETDRGSYEQYFGPGTRLTVT.

The chain uses TRBV5-1 and TRBJ2-3, with D tentatively TRBD1 (6 bases). Trimming removed 5 bases at V and 0 bases at J, with 16 bases between. The CDR3 loop spans 16 amino acids. From germline, CDR1 is SGHRS and CDR2 YFSETQ. This CDR3 reads CASSTYRVSSTDTQYF. Written as DNA, the CDR3 is TGCGCCAGCAGTACTTACAGGGTATCTAGCACAGATACGCAGTATTTT.

The chain has TRBV27 and TRBJ1-4; 8 bases line up with TRBD1. Germline values: CDR1 MNHEY, CDR2 SMNVEV (reference sequence). Losses at the gene ends were 5 bases for V and 8 bases for J; bases not matched to a gene: 7. The CDR3 sequence is 14 residues long. The CDR3 reads CASSQWTGREKLFF. The CDR3 region has the DNA TGTGCCAGCAGTCAGTGGACAGGGCGGGAAAAACTGTTTTTT.

This sequence joins TRBV5-1 and TRBJ2-1; TRBD2 matches 11 bases. Germline V CDR1 and CDR2: SGHRS, YFSETQ. The CDR3 runs to 13 residues. The V and J ends lost 9 bases and 7 bases, in that order; junction bases with no gene match: 6. As DNA, the CDR3 is TGCGCCACCGGGACTAGCGGTTTTAATGAGCAGTTCTTC. This gives the protein CATGTSGFNEQFF.

V and J are TRBV7-3 and TRBJ2-7; D remains ambiguous. The CDR3 has 14 residues. Germline CDR1 is SGHTA and CDR2 is FQGTGA. The V gene lost 10 bases and the J gene lost 3 bases, with 19 bases spanning the gap. The CDR3 coding sequence is TGTGCCACCGTCCGCGCGAGGAGCCTCTACGAGCAGTACTTC. Translated: CATVRARSLYEQYF.